Shown below are 20 T cell receptor beta chains from a single sample sequenced in a study of T cell responses to AZD1222 COVID-19 vaccine. Sequenced by immunoSEQ multiplex PCR; TCRdb stores in-frame clones only, minus some. This table has about 130,000 clones, around 94% appearing once. The material was peripheral blood, obtained on day 0 of AZD1222 vaccination. The receptors come from an adult in good health.

The V and J genes are TRBV7-2 and TRBJ1-5; D unclear. The V and J ends lost 2 bases and 5 bases respectively, with 10 bases between them. The CDR3 consists of 14 residues. From germline, CDR1 is SGHTA and CDR2 FQGNSA. This CDR3 is CASSLWPADQPQHF. The CDR3 nucleotides are TGTGCCAGCAGCTTATGGCCAGCCGATCAGCCCCAGCATTTT.

This clone ranks as medium-sized. The chain has TRBV7-9 and TRBJ1-1, with D possibly being TRBD1 (5 bases). CDR3 length equals 15 residues. The ends were cut back, 5 bases at V and 3 bases at J, with 16 bases in the middle. Germline V gives CDR1 SEHNR, CDR2 FQNEAQ (reference sequence). CDR3 protein: CASSLKQGRDTEAFF. In nucleotides, the CDR3 is TGTGCCAGCAGCCTAAAGCAGGGACGGGACACTGAAGCTTTCTTT.

This clone was counted once. The chain uses TRBV4-3 and TRBJ2-4, with D possibly being TRBD2 (7 bases). Germline V gene sequence: CDR1 LGHNA, CDR2 YSLEER. The V end lost 1 base, the J end lost 5 bases, and 18 bases lay between the germline ends. The CDR3 is 17 amino acids. This chain's CDR3 is CASSQAVGGAVENIQYF. The CDR3 nucleotides read TGCGCCAGCAGCCAAGCCGTGGGGGGGGCGGTCGAAAACATTCAGTACTTC.

This clone has a single count. The genes are TRBV6-2 or TRBV6-3 and TRBJ2-3; possibly TRBD2 for D (5 bases). CDR3 length equals 15 residues. Germline assignment: CDR1 MNHEY and CDR2 SVGEGT. The V gene lost 2 bases and the J gene lost 6 bases, with 15 bases spanning the gap. The CDR3 loop is CASSYSGGRHDTQYF. The CDR3 nucleotides are TGTGCCAGCAGTTACAGCGGCGGGCGCCATGATACGCAGTATTTT.

The chain is built from TRBV29-1 and TRBJ2-7; 13 nucleotides match TRBD2. Trimming at V came to 0 bases and at J to 4 bases, leaving 3 bases not matched to a gene. The CDR3 contains 15 residues. Germline-derived CDR1 and CDR2 are SQVTM and ANQGSEA. The CDR3 bases are TGCAGCGTTGAAGATAGACTAGCGGGAGGTTACGAGCAGTACTTC. Residues: CSVEDRLAGGYEQYF.

V is TRBV6-5 and J is TRBJ1-5; D uncertain. V gave up 5 bases and J gave up 3 bases, with 8 bases separating them. Germline V gene data show CDR1 as MNHEY and CDR2 as SVGAGI. There are 13 residues in the CDR3. In nucleotides, the CDR3 is TGTGCCAGCAGTCCTCGGACCAATCAGCCCCAGCATTTT. This translates into CASSPRTNQPQHF.

J is TRBJ2-7 and V is TRBV21-1; TRBD1, as called in the table, went unchecked against the DNA. TRBV21-1 is flagged as a pseudogene. This CDR3 contains 16 residues. The CDR3 nucleotides are TGTGCCAGCAGCCCCGCGGGACAGCCATTCTCCTACGAGCAGTACTTC. Encoded protein: CASSPAGQPFSYEQYF.

This chain joins TRBV5-1 and TRBJ1-1; perhaps TRBD1 as D (5 bases). This CDR3 is built from 15 residues. V shed 6 bases and J shed 1 base, with 16 bases lying between them. Germline CDR1 SGHRS, CDR2 YFSETQ. CDR3 sequence reads: CASIPGGEKNTEAFF. The CDR3 DNA is TGCGCCAGCATCCCCGGGGGGGAAAAGAACACTGAAGCTTTCTTT.

The chain carries TRBV7-7 and TRBJ2-7, with 10 bases identical to TRBD2. J was trimmed by 2 bases and V by 3 bases; bases with no gene match: 4. The CDR3 runs 15 residues. Per germline, CDR1 SSHAT and CDR2 FNYEAQ (reference sequence). This chain's CDR3 is CASSFLAGEPYEQYF. The DNA of the CDR3 is TGTGCCAGCAGCTTCCTAGCGGGAGAGCCCTACGAGCAGTACTTC.

The chain employs TRBV19 and TRBJ2-1; the D gene is possibly TRBD2 (5 bases). With 5 bases removed from V and 5 bases from J, the gap between germline ends came to 16 bases. The CDR3 is 15 amino acids. CDR1 LNHDA and CDR2 SQIVND come from the germline V gene (reference sequence). The CDR3 sequence: CASSRGNLGNNEQFF. CDR3 in DNA: TGTGCCAGTAGTCGAGGGAATTTGGGGAACAATGAGCAGTTCTTC.

V gene TRBV7-9 combines with J gene TRBJ1-1; D is undetermined. Trimming removed 5 bases at V and 6 bases at J, with 19 bases between. Germline values: CDR1 SEHNR, CDR2 FQNEAQ (reference sequence). The CDR3 contains 15 residues. The CDR3 DNA reads TGTGCCAGCAGCCCTCAATATTATAGTGACGCTGAAGCTTTCTTT. Its protein product is CASSPQYYSDAEAFF.

This clone was observed once. The chain couples TRBV19 to TRBJ2-5, with D tentatively TRBD2 (5 bases). V lost 0 bases to trimming and J lost 4 bases, with 9 bases between them. The CDR3 runs to 14 residues. CDR1 and CDR2 (germline): LNHDA, SQIVND (reference sequence). The CDR3 bases are TGTGCCAGTAGTATAGAGGTGGAGGTAGAGACCCAGTACTTC. As protein: CASSIEVEVETQYF.

The rearrangement joins TRBV7-9 to TRBJ2-3, with D tentatively TRBD2 (6 bases). The CDR3 runs to 17 residues. Germline V CDR1 and CDR2: SEHNR, FQNEAQ (reference sequence). V was shortened by 5 bases and J by 2 bases, with 20 bases between the two germline ends. In DNA, the CDR3 is TGTGCCAGCAGCCCCTGGAAGGCTAGCGCGAACACAGATACGCAGTATTTT. It codes for CASSPWKASANTDTQYF.

This chain joins TRBV6-1 and TRBJ2-7; weak D call: TRBD2 (6 bases). CDR3 length equals 15 residues. V lost 0 bases and J lost 4, with 13 bases in between. Germline V gene lookup returns CDR1 MNHNS and CDR2 SASEGT. CDR3 amino acids: CASSEAGAAGYEQYF. The CDR3 DNA reads as TGTGCCAGCAGTGAAGCTGGGGCGGCGGGGTACGAGCAGTACTTC.

This sequence joins TRBV5-5 and TRBJ2-7, with TRBD2 identical over 12 bases. Looked up from germline, CDR1 is SGHKS and CDR2 is YYEKEE (reference sequence). The CDR3 has 13 residues. V was clipped by 4 bases and J by 9 bases; unmatched bases: 5. CDR3 in DNA: TGTGCCAGCAGCCCTAGCGGGAGGGCCCGGCAGTACTTC. Its translation: CASSPSGRARQYF.

V and J are TRBV11-2 and TRBJ2-7; 12 bases match TRBD2. V trimming: 6 bases; J trimming: 5 bases; junction bases outside the gene matches: 8. CDR1 and CDR2 from the germline V gene are SGHAT and FQNNGV. CDR3 size: 15 residues. The CDR3 reads CASRSLAGGPHEQYF. The DNA for the CDR3 is TGTGCCAGCAGGTCACTAGCGGGAGGACCCCACGAGCAGTACTTC. The complete variable domain, with remaining parts taken from reference TRBV11-2 and TRBJ2-7, reads EAGVAQSPRYKIIEKRQSVAFWCNPISGHATLYWYQQILGQGPKLLIQFQNNGVVDDSQLPKDRFSAERLKGVDSTLKIQPAKLEDSAVYLCASRSLAGGPHEQYFGPGTRLTVT.

The DNA for the CDR3 is TGTGCCAGCAGCGTAAGGGGGGAAGAGCCCCAGCATTTT. Translated, it gives CASSVRGEEPQHF. The V gene is TRBV9, the J gene TRBJ1-5; the D gene is possibly TRBD1 (6 bases). The V end was cut by 1 base, the J end by 8 bases, with 10 bases between. The CDR3 spans 13 residues. Germline values: CDR1 SGDLS, CDR2 YYNGEE. The full variable domain, with the rest looked up from reference TRBV9 and TRBJ1-5, is DSGVTQTPKHLITATGQRVTLRCSPRSGDLSVYWYQQSLDQGLQFLIQYYNGEERAKGNILERFSAQQFPDLHSELNLSSLELGDSALYFCASSVRGEEPQHFGDGTRLSIL.

Points on this clone: Other DNA sequences from this sample encode an identical CDR3 as well. The chain uses TRBV7-2 and TRBJ2-1, with D tentatively TRBD2 (5 bases). V was trimmed by 3 bases and J by 0 bases, leaving 9 bases between them. The germline CDR1 and CDR2 sequences are SGHTA and FQGNSA. The length of the CDR3 is 15 residues. CDR3 sequence (DNA): TGTGCCAGCAGCTTCAGCGGTTCCTCCTACAATGAGCAGTTCTTC. Amino acids: CASSFSGSSYNEQFF.

The chain combines TRBV7-8 with TRBJ1-4; D is possibly TRBD1 (6 bases). The ends were cut back, 5 bases at V and 0 bases at J, with 19 bases in the middle. Germline CDR1 reads SGHVS; CDR2 reads FQNEAQ. The CDR3 sequence is 18 residues long. CDR3 loop: CASSPARTEIPTNEKLFF. DNA for the CDR3: TGTGCCAGCAGCCCCGCCAGGACAGAGATACCAACTAATGAAAAACTGTTTTTT.

The genes are TRBV11-2 and TRBJ2-5, with TRBD2 identical over 12 bases. The CDR3 runs 17 residues. V dropped 0 bases and J dropped 2; count of bases not matched to a gene: 4. Germline V CDR1 and CDR2: SGHAT, FQNNGV. The CDR3 is CASSLDLTSGGQETQYF. In nucleotides, the CDR3 is TGTGCCAGCAGCTTAGATCTGACTAGCGGGGGACAAGAGACCCAGTACTTC.